The clone carrying this TCR beta chain has just one count. These data originate in a study of blood T cell repertoires in COVID-19. Overall study: In each case, the material was cDNA or gDNA derived from T cells, B-cell-depleted T cells, or PBMCs.

The data were produced by immunoSEQ multiplex PCR, yet TCRdb's version contains in-frame clones alone and is incomplete. The top ten clones hold about 7.8% of a sample with 200,000 to 250,000 clones, around 80% of them seen once. Germline assignment: CDR1 SGHNT and CDR2 YYREEE (reference sequence). This CDR3 has 14 residues. V lost 0 bases and J 5 bases, leaving 8 bases between the germline ends. The sequenced material came from peripheral blood. The TCR sequence derives from an elderly woman with COVID-19, enrolled during active disease. The gene calls are TRBV5-4 and TRBJ1-4; weak D call: TRBD1 (5 bases). The CDR3 DNA reads as TGTGCCAGCAGCTTGGGACAGATGAATGAAAAACTGTTTTTT. Translation: CASSLGQMNEKLFF.